The 32 T cell receptor beta chains below come from one sample, sequenced in a study of blood T cell repertoires in COVID-19. Data came from immunoSEQ multiplex PCR; TCRdb stores just in-frame clones and leaves some out. Among around 75,000 clones listed, more than 70% were seen once. The sample taken for sequencing was peripheral blood. The receptors derive from a human donor in a cohort sampled during active COVID-19.

The chain carries TRBV27 and TRBJ1-2; possible D gene TRBD1, 6 bases. Trimming removed 1 base at V and 5 bases at J, with 14 bases between. CDR1 is MNHEY, CDR2 SMNVEV, per germline (reference sequence). The CDR3 runs 15 residues. The CDR3 sequence: CASSLYPGTHYGYTF. CDR3 bases: TGTGCCAGCAGTTTATACCCCGGGACACATTATGGCTACACCTTC.

This clone was seen more than once but under ten times. The chain uses TRBV6-4 and TRBJ2-2; D not resolved. Germline V gives CDR1 MRHNA, CDR2 SNTAGT. With 0 bases removed from V and 3 bases from J, the gap between germline ends came to 2 bases. CDR3 length: 13 amino acids. The CDR3 region has the DNA TGTGCCAGCAGTGACTCCGACACCGGGGAGCTGTTTTTT. Translating it yields CASSDSDTGELFF.

V gene TRBV19 combines with J gene TRBJ1-2, with TRBD1 identical over 7 bases. Germline V CDR1 and CDR2: LNHDA, SQIVND (reference sequence). The ends lost 5 bases at V and 7 bases at J; junction bases unmatched: 4. The CDR3 covers 12 residues. The CDR3 sequence is CASSPGTAGYTF. CDR3 bases: TGTGCCAGTAGTCCAGGGACAGCTGGCTACACCTTC.

The V and J genes are TRBV19 and TRBJ2-3; 10 nucleotides line up with TRBD1. V was clipped by 5 bases and J by 3 bases; unmatched bases: 5. This CDR3 has 15 residues. Per germline, CDR1 LNHDA and CDR2 SQIVND (reference sequence). This chain's CDR3 is CASSDRQGATDTQYF. The CDR3 DNA reads TGTGCCAGTAGTGACAGACAGGGGGCTACAGATACGCAGTATTTT.

The genes are TRBV13 and TRBJ2-1, with 8 bases that match TRBD1. CDR1 and CDR2 from the germline V gene are PRHDT and FYEKMQ (reference sequence). Trimming cost V 4 bases and J 0 bases; bases outside gene matches: 17. The CDR3 spans 20 residues. CDR3 nucleotides: TGTGCCAGCAGCTCAGGAAACAGGGGGTGGGCGCCTAGCTCCTACAATGAGCAGTTCTTC. Protein: CASSSGNRGWAPSSYNEQFF.

The chain is built from TRBV18 and TRBJ2-1; 7 positions match TRBD2. Germline CDR1 reads KGHSH; CDR2 reads LQKENI. The CDR3 loop spans 15 amino acids. The trim removed 2 bases at V and 7 bases at J, leaving 8 bases unmatched. The CDR3 is CASSPGEGSTNEQFF. The CDR3 DNA sequence: TGTGCCAGCTCACCAGGGGAGGGGTCAACAAATGAGCAGTTCTTC.

This CDR3 reads CASSPLGTGASYEQYF. The CDR3 bases are TGTGCCAGCTCACCCCTCGGGACAGGGGCCTCCTACGAGCAGTACTTC. This chain connects TRBV18 to TRBJ2-7; 10 nucleotides line up with TRBD1. This CDR3 has 16 amino acids. J was trimmed by 0 bases and V by 3 bases; bases with no gene match: 5. Germline V gives CDR1 KGHSH, CDR2 LQKENI.

CDR3 DNA: TGTGCCAGCAGCCCCATTGGGGCCGACAATGAGCAGTTCTTC. As protein: CASSPIGADNEQFF. The chain has TRBV11-2 and TRBJ2-1, with D possibly matching TRBD1 (5 bases). With 5 bases removed from V and 5 bases from J, the gap between germline ends came to 13 bases. This CDR3 region has 14 residues. Germline V gene sequence: CDR1 SGHAT, CDR2 FQNNGV.

The chain links TRBV29-1 to TRBJ2-1; perhaps TRBD2 as D (5 bases). Germline loops: CDR1 SQVTM, CDR2 ANQGSEA. The V gene lost 7 bases and the J gene lost 6 bases, with 10 bases spanning the gap. CDR3 length: 11 residues. The CDR3 here is CSGSRGNEQFF. CDR3 bases: TGCAGCGGCTCTCGGGGCAATGAGCAGTTCTTC.

This clone was detected only a few times. The chain combines TRBV5-1 with TRBJ1-2; D is possibly TRBD1 (6 bases). The CDR3 spans 14 residues. V lost 3 bases and J 4 bases, leaving 13 bases between the germline ends. Germline V lookup: CDR1 SGHRS, CDR2 YFSETQ. CDR3 in DNA: TGCGCCAGCAGCTGGAACCCGGACAGCTATGGCTACACCTTC. It translates to CASSWNPDSYGYTF.

This chain joins TRBV5-1 and TRBJ1-2; 9 positions match TRBD1. Germline loops: CDR1 SGHRS, CDR2 YFSETQ. The length of the CDR3 is 15 residues. V lost 4 bases to trimming and J lost 4 bases; unmatched junction nucleotides: 8. In nucleotides, the CDR3 is TGCGCCAGCAGCCACGGGACAGGGTTAGGCTATGGCTACACCTTC. Translating gives CASSHGTGLGYGYTF.

The chain joins TRBV10-2 to TRBJ1-2; 10 nucleotides match TRBD1. The trim removed 1 base at V and 8 bases at J, leaving 1 base unmatched. The CDR3 has 13 amino acids. Germline CDR1 WSHSY, CDR2 SAAADI. This CDR3 reads CASSEWGQGGYTF. CDR3 DNA: TGCGCCAGCAGTGAGTGGGGACAGGGGGGCTACACCTTC.

The chain joins TRBV7-2 to TRBJ1-4, with D unclear. V lost 1 base to trimming and J lost 4 bases, with 10 bases between them. The CDR3 consists of 15 residues. From germline, CDR1 is SGHTA and CDR2 FQGNSA. The CDR3 loop reads CASSLGANLNEKLFF. The CDR3 DNA is TGTGCCAGCAGCTTAGGAGCGAACCTTAATGAAAAACTGTTTTTT.

This chain joins TRBV25-1 and TRBJ2-5, with 7 bases lining up with TRBD1. There are 14 residues in the CDR3. The ends lost 4 bases at V and 4 bases at J; junction bases unmatched: 6. CDR1 MGHDK and CDR2 SYGVNS come from the germline V gene. CDR3 amino acids: CASSARGGGETQYF. The DNA for the CDR3 is TGTGCCAGCAGTGCTAGAGGGGGCGGAGAGACCCAGTACTTC.

The V gene is TRBV6-4, the J gene TRBJ2-1; 8 nucleotides match TRBD2. This CDR3 comprises 15 residues. V lost 5 bases, J lost 6 bases, and 9 bases stayed unmatched. CDR1 and CDR2 (germline): MRHNA, SNTAGT. The CDR3, as DNA: TGTGCCAGCAGTCAAGGGACTAGTGTAGTCAATGAGCAGTTCTTC. Protein: CASSQGTSVVNEQFF.

The gene calls are TRBV11-2 and TRBJ1-2; D gene unclear. The CDR3 consists of 14 residues. Germline V gene sequence: CDR1 SGHAT, CDR2 FQNNGV. V shed 0 bases and J shed 4 bases, with 9 bases lying between them. DNA for the CDR3: TGTGCCAGCAGCTTAGATAAGAACGGCTATGGCTACACCTTC. Its translation: CASSLDKNGYGYTF.

V usage is TRBV2 and J usage is TRBJ2-1; 12 nucleotides agree with TRBD2. The germline V gene encodes CDR1 SNHLY and CDR2 FYNNEI. The junction had 12 bases not matched to a gene; V was cut back by 7 bases and J by 8 bases. The length of the CDR3 is 16 residues. The CDR3 bases are TGTGCCAGCACTAGCGGGAGGGCCAAAGTCGACCATGAGCAGTTCTTC. Its protein product is CASTSGRAKVDHEQFF.

J is TRBJ2-5 and V is TRBV5-6; 7 bases map to TRBD1. The trim removed 7 bases at V and 4 bases at J, leaving 7 bases unmatched. CDR3 length: 13 amino acids. CDR1 SGHDT and CDR2 YYEEEE come from the germline V gene. The CDR3 loop is CASHLRGPETQYF. CDR3 DNA: TGTGCCAGCCATCTGAGGGGGCCAGAGACCCAGTACTTC.

Of note for this clone: One end of the junction varies from germline; a read error may be responsible. The J gene is TRBJ2-5, the V gene TRBV7-7; possibly TRBD1 for D (5 bases). Per germline, CDR1 SSHAT and CDR2 FNYEAQ (reference sequence). CDR3 length: 15 amino acids. CDR3: CASSFTAQGQETQYF. In nucleotides, the CDR3 is TGTGCTAGCAGCTTCACTGCCCAGGGCCAAGAGACCCAGTACTTC.

This clone was counted once. The V and J genes are TRBV7-7 and TRBJ2-5, with 8 bases aligning to TRBD1. The trim removed 4 bases at V and 1 base at J, leaving 2 bases unmatched. CDR1 and CDR2 (germline): SSHAT, FNYEAQ (reference sequence). This CDR3 has 14 residues. CDR3 sequence: CASSSQGGQETQYF. The CDR3 nucleotides are TGTGCCAGCAGCTCACAGGGGGGCCAAGAGACCCAGTACTTC.

The chain employs TRBV10-2 and TRBJ2-1; 9 positions agree with TRBD2. Germline values: CDR1 WSHSY, CDR2 SAAADI. This CDR3 has 12 residues. Trimming cost V 6 bases and J 9 bases; bases outside gene matches: 3. This CDR3 is CASSLAGAEQFF. In nucleotides, the CDR3 is TGCGCCAGCAGCTTAGCGGGAGCTGAGCAGTTCTTC.

This chain links TRBV10-3 with TRBJ2-1; no clear D gene. The V and J ends lost 0 bases and 9 bases respectively, with 12 bases between them. The CDR3 runs to 14 residues. In germline, CDR1 is ENHRY, CDR2 SYGVKD. The DNA for the CDR3 is TGTGCCATCAGTGAGTCAGGAACAGTAGGTGAGCAGTTCTTC. It translates to CAISESGTVGEQFF.

The chain links TRBV7-6 to TRBJ2-2; 10 bases agree with TRBD2. V was pared by 7 bases and J by 5 bases, with 7 bases of the junction left unmatched. Germline lookup yields CDR1 SGHVS and CDR2 FNYEAQ. CDR3 length: 15 residues. This CDR3 reads CASTPSGSGTGELFF. As DNA, the CDR3 is TGTGCCAGCACCCCTAGCGGGAGTGGGACCGGGGAGCTGTTTTTT.

The rearrangement joins TRBV28 to TRBJ2-5, with 13 bases matching TRBD2. CDR1 is MDHEN, CDR2 SYDVKM, per germline. This CDR3 contains 15 residues. V dropped 8 bases and J dropped 4; count of bases not matched to a gene: 7. CDR3 bases: TGTGCCAGCGGGACTAGCGGGATTGGGGGAGAGACCCAGTACTTC. As protein: CASGTSGIGGETQYF.

The chain recombines TRBV10-3 with TRBJ1-6; 9 bases are shared with TRBD1. The germline V gene encodes CDR1 ENHRY and CDR2 SYGVKD. This CDR3 is built from 15 residues. The V gene end was trimmed by 6 bases and the J gene end by 5 bases; junction bases not matched to a gene: 5. CDR3 loop: CAIRPRTGDNSPLHF. In nucleotides, the CDR3 is TGTGCCATCAGGCCCCGGACAGGGGATAATTCACCCCTCCACTTT.

The J gene is TRBJ1-4, the V gene TRBV4-1, with 11 bases aligning to TRBD1. J lost 8 bases, V lost 0 bases, and 14 bases had no gene match. This CDR3 has 19 amino acids. Germline CDR1 reads MGHRA; CDR2 reads YSYEKL. CDR3 nucleotide sequence: TGCGCCAGCAGCCAAGAAGGGGGCGTGGGGACAGGGGGAGAAGAAAAACTGTTTTTT. It yields the protein CASSQEGGVGTGGEEKLFF.

V is TRBV7-9 and J is TRBJ2-1, with 7 nucleotides matching TRBD2. The CDR3 has 13 amino acids. The ends lost 3 bases at V and 5 bases at J; junction bases unmatched: 1. Per germline, CDR1 SEHNR and CDR2 FQNEAQ (reference sequence). This chain's CDR3 is CASSLAGDNEQFF. CDR3 nucleotides: TGTGCCAGCAGCTTGGCGGGAGACAATGAGCAGTTCTTC.

This chain uses TRBV30 with TRBJ1-2; a weak D match, TRBD1 (6 bases). V gave up 0 bases and J gave up 8 bases, with 13 bases separating them. The CDR3 extends over 13 amino acids. Germline assignment: CDR1 GTSNPN and CDR2 SVGIG (reference sequence). CDR3 bases: TGTGCCTGGAGTGTAGGGGGAACTGGCGGCTACACCTTC. It specifies CAWSVGGTGGYTF.

The gene calls are TRBV10-3 and TRBJ2-2; 7 bases agree with TRBD1. V was clipped by 10 bases and J by 2 bases; unmatched bases: 10. Germline V lookup: CDR1 ENHRY, CDR2 SYGVKD. The CDR3 has 15 amino acids. As DNA, the CDR3 is TGTGCCACCAACCAGGGGGACATAAACACCGGGGAGCTGTTTTTT. This translates into CATNQGDINTGELFF.

V is TRBV3-1 (or the pseudogene TRBV3-2) and J is TRBJ1-1, with D perhaps matching TRBD1 (5 bases). V lost 4 bases and J 1 base, leaving 10 bases between the germline ends. The CDR3 is 14 amino acids. CDR1 is LGHDT and CDR2 is YNNKEL in the germline V gene (reference sequence). CDR3 in amino acids: CASSRGGPNTEAFF. In DNA, the CDR3 is TGTGCCAGCAGCCGGGGGGGACCGAACACTGAAGCTTTCTTT.

This clone was picked up a small number of times. At one of its ends the junction is not consistent with the germline gene, which may arise from a read error. The rearrangement links TRBV5-1 to TRBJ2-2, with 8 nucleotides matching TRBD1. This CDR3 spans 15 amino acids. Germline assignment: CDR1 SGHRS and CDR2 YFSETQ. CDR3: CASSLGDRRDRGAVF. The CDR3, as DNA: TGCGCCAGCAGCTTGGGGGACAGGAGGGATCGGGGAGCTGTTTTT. The full variable domain, in which reference TRBV5-1 and TRBJ2-2 provide the parts outside the CDR3, is KAGVTQTPRYLIKTRGQQVTLSCSPISGHRSVSWYQQTPGQGLQFLFEYFSETQRNKGNFPGRFSGRQFSNSRSEMNVSTLELGDSALYLCASSLGDRRDRGAVFGEGSRLTVL.

The chain's CDR3 is CASTTGGAPTGELFF. DNA for the CDR3: TGTGCCAGTACTACAGGGGGGGCCCCCACCGGGGAGCTGTTTTTT. The chain links TRBV27 to TRBJ2-2, with D perhaps TRBD1 (8 bases). CDR1 is MNHEY and CDR2 is SMNVEV in the germline V gene (reference sequence). This CDR3 is 15 amino acids long. Deletions cut 9 bases from V and 4 bases from J, with 18 bases between.